This T cell receptor beta chain emerged from a study of STAT5B mutations in CD4+ large granular lymphocyte leukemia. This clone was observed a few times. Controls came from buffy coats of healthy blood donors. Assay used: immunoSEQ multiplex PCR; TCRdb lists only in-frame clones, some missing. This repertoire shows tens of thousands of clones, 81% found once; its top ten account for approximately 4%. The CDR3 length is 14 residues. In germline, CDR1 is SGHTA, CDR2 FQGNSA. After removal of 5 bases from V and 8 bases from J, the junction contained 10 bases not matched to a gene. V usage is TRBV7-2 and J usage is TRBJ2-7, with 9 bases fitting TRBD1. The sequence was collected from a human donor in good health. The sample consisted of CD4+ T cells from blood buffy coats. The DNA for the CDR3 is TGTGCCAGCAGCCGTTCCGGGACAGGGTCAAAGCAGTACTTC. Translated: CASSRSGTGSKQYF.